This T cell receptor beta chain was observed in a study of blood T cell repertoires in COVID-19. Study background: T cells, B-cell-depleted T cells, or PBMCs provided the cDNA or gDNA that served as material.

Sequencing was performed with immunoSEQ multiplex PCR; in TCRdb, only in-frame clones are kept and a portion is missing. The sample holds roughly 150,000 clones, approximately 80% seen once. The TCR was taken from a woman in her sixties or seventies who had recovered from COVID-19. The sequenced material came from PBMCs or T cells enriched from blood (not recorded which).

The CDR3 is CASSVGQGNTEAFF. In DNA, the CDR3 is TGTGCCAGCAGTGTAGGACAGGGGAACACTGAAGCTTTCTTT. This sequence joins TRBV27 and TRBJ1-1; 8 bases map to TRBD1. The ends lost 5 bases at V and 1 base at J; junction bases unmatched: 3. The germline CDR1 and CDR2 sequences are MNHEY and SMNVEV (reference sequence). The CDR3 runs to 14 residues.